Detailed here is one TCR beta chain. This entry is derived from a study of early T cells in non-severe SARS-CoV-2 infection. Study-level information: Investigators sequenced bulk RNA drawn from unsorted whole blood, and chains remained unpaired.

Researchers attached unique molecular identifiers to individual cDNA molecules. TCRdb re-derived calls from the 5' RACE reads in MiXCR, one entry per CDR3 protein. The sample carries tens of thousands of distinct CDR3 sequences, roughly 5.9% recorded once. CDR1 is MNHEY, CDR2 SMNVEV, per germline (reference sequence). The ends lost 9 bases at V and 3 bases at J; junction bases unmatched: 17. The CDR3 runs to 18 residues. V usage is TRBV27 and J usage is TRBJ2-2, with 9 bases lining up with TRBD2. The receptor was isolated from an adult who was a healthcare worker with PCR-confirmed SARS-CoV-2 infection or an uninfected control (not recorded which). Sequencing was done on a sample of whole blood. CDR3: CASSSYWAGGPDTGELFF. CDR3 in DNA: TGTGCCAGTAGCTCCTACTGGGCGGGAGGGCCGGACACCGGGGAGCTGTTTTTT.